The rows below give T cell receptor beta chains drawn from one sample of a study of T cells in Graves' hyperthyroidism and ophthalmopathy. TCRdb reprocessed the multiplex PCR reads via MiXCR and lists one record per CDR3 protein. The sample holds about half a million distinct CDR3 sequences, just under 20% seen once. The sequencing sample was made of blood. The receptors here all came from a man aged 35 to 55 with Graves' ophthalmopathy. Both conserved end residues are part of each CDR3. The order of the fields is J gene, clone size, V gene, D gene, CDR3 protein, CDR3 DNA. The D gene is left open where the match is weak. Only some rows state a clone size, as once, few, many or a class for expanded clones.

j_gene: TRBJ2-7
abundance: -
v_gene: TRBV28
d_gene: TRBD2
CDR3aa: CASSSSSGREQYF
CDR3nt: TGTGCCAGCAGTTCGTCTAGCGGGAGAGAGCAGTACTTC

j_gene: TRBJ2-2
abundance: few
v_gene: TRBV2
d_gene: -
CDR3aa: CASSGLVGELFF
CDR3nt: TGTGCCAGCAGTGGACTCGTCGGGGAGCTGTTTTTT

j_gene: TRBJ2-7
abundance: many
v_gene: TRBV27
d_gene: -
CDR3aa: CASSLMVTQRGGEQYF
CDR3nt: TGTGCCAGCAGTTTGATGGTGACCCAGAGGGGAGGCGAGCAGTACTTC

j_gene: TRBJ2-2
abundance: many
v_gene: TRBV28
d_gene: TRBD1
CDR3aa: CASSFSWGTGMSGELFF
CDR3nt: TGTGCCAGCAGTTTTTCCTGGGGGACAGGGATGTCCGGGGAGCTGTTTTTT

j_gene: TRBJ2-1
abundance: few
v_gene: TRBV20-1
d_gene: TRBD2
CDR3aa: CSARRRVAGVGGEQFF
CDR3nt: TGCAGTGCTAGACGTCGTGTAGCGGGGGTTGGGGGTGAGCAGTTCTTC

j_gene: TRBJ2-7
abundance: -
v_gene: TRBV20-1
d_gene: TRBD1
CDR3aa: CSAIRDRAYEQYF
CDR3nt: TGCAGTGCTATCCGGGACAGAGCCTACGAGCAGTACTTC

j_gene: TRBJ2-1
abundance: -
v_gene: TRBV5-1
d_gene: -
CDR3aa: CASASARVGGIYNEQFF
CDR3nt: TGCGCCAGCGCCTCAGCCAGGGTAGGGGGAATTTACAATGAGCAGTTCTTC

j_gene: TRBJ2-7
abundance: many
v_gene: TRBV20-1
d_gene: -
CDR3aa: CSASHNYEQYF
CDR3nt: TGCAGTGCCTCGCACAACTACGAGCAGTACTTC

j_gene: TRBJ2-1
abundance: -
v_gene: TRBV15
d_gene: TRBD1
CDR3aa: CATSIRGQGAIYEQFF
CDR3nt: TGTGCCACCAGCATTCGGGGACAGGGGGCGATTTATGAGCAGTTCTTC

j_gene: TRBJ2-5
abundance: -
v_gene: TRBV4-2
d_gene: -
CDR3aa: CASSPSKGIQETQYF
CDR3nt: TGTGCCAGCAGCCCCAGCAAGGGAATTCAAGAGACCCAGTACTTC

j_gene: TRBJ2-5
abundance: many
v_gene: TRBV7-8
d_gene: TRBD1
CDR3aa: CASSSYPTGPGETQYF
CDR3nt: TGTGCCAGCAGCTCGTACCCGACAGGGCCGGGAGAGACCCAGTACTTC

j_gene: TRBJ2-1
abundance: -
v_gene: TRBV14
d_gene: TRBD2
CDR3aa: CASSRLSGGALNEQFF
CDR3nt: TGTGCCAGCAGCCGCCTTAGCGGGGGGGCTTTAAATGAGCAGTTCTTC

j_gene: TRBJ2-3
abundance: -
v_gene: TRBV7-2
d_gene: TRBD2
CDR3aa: CASSTGLAGGGATDTQYF
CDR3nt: TGTGCCAGCAGCACAGGACTAGCGGGAGGGGGTGCCACAGATACGCAGTATTTT

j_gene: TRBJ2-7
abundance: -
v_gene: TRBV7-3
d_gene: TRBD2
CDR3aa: CASSLLAGNYEQYF
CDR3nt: TGTGCCAGCAGCCTCTTAGCGGGGAACTACGAGCAGTACTTC

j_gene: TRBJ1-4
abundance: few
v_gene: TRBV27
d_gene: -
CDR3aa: CASSLSRLGKLFF
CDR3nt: TGTGCCAGCAGTTTATCCCGGCTCGGAAAACTGTTTTTT

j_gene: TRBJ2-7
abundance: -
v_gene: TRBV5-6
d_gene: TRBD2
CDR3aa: CASSPWRGRGQYF
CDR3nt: TGTGCCAGCAGCCCTTGGCGAGGGAGGGGGCAGTACTTC

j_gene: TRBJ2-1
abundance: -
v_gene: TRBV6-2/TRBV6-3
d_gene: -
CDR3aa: CASSFSVRTQYYNEQFF
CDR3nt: TGTGCCAGCAGCTTTAGTGTACGGACTCAATACTACAATGAGCAGTTCTTC

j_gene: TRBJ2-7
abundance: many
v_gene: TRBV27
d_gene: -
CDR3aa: CASSSDWDSYEQYF
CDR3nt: TGTGCCAGCAGTTCGGACTGGGACTCCTACGAGCAGTACTTC

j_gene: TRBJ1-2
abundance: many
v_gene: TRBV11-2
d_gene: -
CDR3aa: CASSSGHLANYGYTF
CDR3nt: TGTGCCAGCAGCTCTGGACACCTAGCTAACTATGGCTACACCTTC

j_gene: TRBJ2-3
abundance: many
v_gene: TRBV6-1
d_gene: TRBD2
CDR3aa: CASRTGLAGSTDTQYF
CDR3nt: TGTGCCAGCAGAACGGGTCTAGCGGGGAGCACAGATACGCAGTATTTT

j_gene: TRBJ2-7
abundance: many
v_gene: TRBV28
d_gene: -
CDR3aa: CASSLRGSGTKNEQYF
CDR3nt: TGTGCCAGCAGTTTACGTGGCTCGGGAACAAAGAACGAGCAGTACTTC

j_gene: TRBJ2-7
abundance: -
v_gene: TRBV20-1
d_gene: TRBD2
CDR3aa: CSAAGTTYEQYF
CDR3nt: TGCAGTGCGGCCGGGACTACCTACGAGCAGTACTTC

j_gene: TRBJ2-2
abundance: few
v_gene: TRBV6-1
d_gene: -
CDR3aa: CASNPQPGILLTGELFF
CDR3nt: TGTGCCAGCAACCCGCAACCGGGGATCCTACTCACCGGGGAGCTGTTTTTT